Below, 5 T cell receptor beta chains from the same sample are listed, as sequenced in a study of cytomegalovirus exposure and HLA in healthy donors. The PCR ran on 60 Vbeta and 13 Jbeta primers. Here immunoSEQ multiplex PCR was the method, and the copy in TCRdb shows in-frame clones only, minus some. The repertoire holds around 230,000 clones, with over 60% as singletons. The sample consisted of PBMCs. These receptors all stem from a male donor in good health and CMV-seronegative.

The chain joins TRBV9 to TRBJ2-4; D is unclear. The CDR3 totals 16 residues. The V gene's germline CDR1 is SGDLS and CDR2 YYNGEE. V lost 0 bases and J lost 0, with 10 bases in between. The DNA of the CDR3 is TGTGCCAGCAGCGTAGCAGGTGATGGAGCCAAAAACATTCAGTACTTC. Its translation is CASSVAGDGAKNIQYF.

V is TRBV5-1 and J is TRBJ2-2; 7 nucleotides agree with TRBD1. Germline-derived CDR1 and CDR2 are SGHRS and YFSETQ. The V segment lost 0 bases and the J segment 4 bases; nucleotides outside the gene matches: 12. CDR3 length: 18 amino acids. The CDR3 is CASSLAGPGGMGTGELFF. CDR3 nucleotides: TGCGCCAGCAGCTTGGCCGGTCCAGGGGGTATGGGCACCGGGGAGCTGTTTTTT.

The rearrangement joins TRBV29-1 to TRBJ2-3; D remains ambiguous. The CDR3 sequence is 15 residues long. Germline assignment: CDR1 SQVTM and CDR2 ANQGSEA. The V end lost 1 base, the J end lost 4 bases, and 15 bases lay between the germline ends. The CDR3 sequence is CSVEGTENTADTQYF. CDR3 bases: TGCAGCGTTGAAGGTACAGAGAACACAGCAGATACGCAGTATTTT.

This clone has a count of ten or more. DNA of the CDR3: TGTGCCAGCAGCGGACAGGGCAATCAGCCCCAGCATTTT. Protein: CASSGQGNQPQHF. This chain connects TRBV9 to TRBJ1-5; the D gene is possibly TRBD1 (6 bases). V was cut by 3 bases and J by 2 bases, with 6 bases left in between. Germline V gene lookup returns CDR1 SGDLS and CDR2 YYNGEE. The CDR3 totals 13 residues. Together with reference TRBV9 and TRBJ1-5, the CDR3 gives the full variable domain: DSGVTQTPKHLITATGQRVTLRCSPRSGDLSVYWYQQSLDQGLQFLIQYYNGEERAKGNILERFSAQQFPDLHSELNLSSLELGDSALYFCASSGQGNQPQHFGDGTRLSIL.

The chain has TRBV9 and TRBJ2-3, with 10 bases aligning to TRBD2. Germline-derived CDR1 and CDR2 are SGDLS and YYNGEE. The CDR3 loop spans 14 amino acids. The trim removed 3 bases at V and 5 bases at J, leaving 3 bases unmatched. CDR3 amino acids: CASSDASGGDTQYF. The CDR3 DNA sequence: TGTGCCAGCAGCGATGCTAGCGGGGGAGATACGCAGTATTTT.